The present entry profiles one TCR beta chain with its context. Its antigen is unknown. The CDR3 runs to 12 residues. V lost 1 base and J lost 7, with 8 bases in between. Per the germline V gene, CDR1 is MNHNS and CDR2 is SASEGT. This specimen comes from a study of blood T cells in healthy people across ages. Study background: Template-switching capture recovered about one barcoded beta molecule per two T cells.

Together with a sample-barcoded 5' primer, a J-beta primer mix was included in a second PCR lasting about 7 to 12 cycles. Sequencing of every sample gave 2.5 million or more CDR3-containing paired-end reads. TCRdb reanalysed the 5' RACE reads using MiXCR and keeps one entry per CDR3 protein. This table holds over 1,200,000 distinct CDR3 sequences, roughly 60% found once. Overall study findings and caveats: Percentage of naive T cells showed a strong correlation with TCR beta diversity.

The clonotype originates from a man in his late teens or twenties in good health. The chain recombines TRBV6-1 with TRBJ2-7; D ambiguous. Input material: blood. The CDR3 region is CASSEESWEQYF. The CDR3 DNA reads TGTGCCAGCAGTGAAGAAAGTTGGGAGCAGTACTTC.